The clone carrying this TCR beta chain has just one count. TCRdb keeps only in-frame clones here, not all; method: immunoSEQ multiplex PCR. The sample includes just under 20,000 clones, 87% of them seen just once. The V gene's germline CDR1 is MNHNS and CDR2 SASEGT. The CDR3 is made up of 12 amino acids. V shed 2 bases, J shed 10 bases, and the junction held 4 bases outside the gene matches. The data originate from a study of blood T cell repertoires in COVID-19. The receptor was derived from a human donor with active COVID-19. The donor label of this sample is uncertain. The chain has TRBV6-1 and TRBJ2-5; the match to TRBD1 covers 7 bases. The sample comprised peripheral blood. This chain's CDR3 is CASSEWGQNQYF. The CDR3 region has the DNA TGTGCCAGCAGTGAATGGGGACAGAACCAGTACTTC.